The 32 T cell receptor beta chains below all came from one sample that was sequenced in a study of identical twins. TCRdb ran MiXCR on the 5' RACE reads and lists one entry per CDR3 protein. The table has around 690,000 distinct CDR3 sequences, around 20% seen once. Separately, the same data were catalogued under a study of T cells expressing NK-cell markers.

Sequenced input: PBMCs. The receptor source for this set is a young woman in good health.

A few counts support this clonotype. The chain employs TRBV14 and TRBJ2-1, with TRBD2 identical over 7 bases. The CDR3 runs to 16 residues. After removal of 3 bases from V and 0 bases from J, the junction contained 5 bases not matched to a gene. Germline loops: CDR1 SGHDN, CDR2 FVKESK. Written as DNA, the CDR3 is TGTGCCAGCAGCCAGCGGGGGACCTCCTCCTACAATGAGCAGTTCTTC. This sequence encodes CASSQRGTSSYNEQFF.

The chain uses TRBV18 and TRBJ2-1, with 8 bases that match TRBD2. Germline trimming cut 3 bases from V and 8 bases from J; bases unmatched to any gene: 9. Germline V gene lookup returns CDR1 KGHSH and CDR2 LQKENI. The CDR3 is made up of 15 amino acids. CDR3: CASSPRTSRNHEQFF. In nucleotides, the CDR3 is TGTGCCAGCTCACCCCGGACTAGCCGTAACCATGAGCAGTTCTTC.

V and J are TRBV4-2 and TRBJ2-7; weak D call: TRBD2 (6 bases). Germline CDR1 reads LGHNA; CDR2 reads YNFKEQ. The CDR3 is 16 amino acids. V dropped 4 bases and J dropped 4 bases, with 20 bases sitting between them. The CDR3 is CASSPGSLAASYEQYF. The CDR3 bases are TGTGCCAGCAGCCCCGGAAGCTTAGCGGCCTCTTACGAGCAGTACTTC.

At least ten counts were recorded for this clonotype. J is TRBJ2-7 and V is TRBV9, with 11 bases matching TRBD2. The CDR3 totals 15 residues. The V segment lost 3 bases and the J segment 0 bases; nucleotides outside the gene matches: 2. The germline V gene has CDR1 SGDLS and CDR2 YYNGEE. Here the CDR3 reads CASSGGTSGSYEQYF. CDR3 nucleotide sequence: TGTGCCAGCAGCGGCGGGACTAGCGGCTCCTACGAGCAGTACTTC.

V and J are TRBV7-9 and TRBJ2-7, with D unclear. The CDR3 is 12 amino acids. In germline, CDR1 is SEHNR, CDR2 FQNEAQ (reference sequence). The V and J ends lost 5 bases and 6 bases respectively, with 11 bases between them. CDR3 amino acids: CASSVTRGEQYF. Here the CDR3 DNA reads TGTGCCAGCAGCGTCACTCGCGGCGAGCAGTACTTC.

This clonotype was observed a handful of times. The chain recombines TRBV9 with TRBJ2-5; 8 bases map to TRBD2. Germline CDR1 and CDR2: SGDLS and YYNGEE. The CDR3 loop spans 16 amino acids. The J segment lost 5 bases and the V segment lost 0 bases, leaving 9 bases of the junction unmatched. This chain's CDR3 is CASSVVGSGESETQYF. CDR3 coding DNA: TGTGCCAGCAGCGTAGTGGGTAGCGGGGAATCCGAGACCCAGTACTTC.

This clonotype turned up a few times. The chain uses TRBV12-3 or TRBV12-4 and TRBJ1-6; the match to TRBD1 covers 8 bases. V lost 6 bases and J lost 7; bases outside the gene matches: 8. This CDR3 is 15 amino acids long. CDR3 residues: CASSPGQGPNSPLHF. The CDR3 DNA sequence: TGTGCCAGCAGCCCCGGACAGGGCCCCAATTCACCCCTCCACTTT.

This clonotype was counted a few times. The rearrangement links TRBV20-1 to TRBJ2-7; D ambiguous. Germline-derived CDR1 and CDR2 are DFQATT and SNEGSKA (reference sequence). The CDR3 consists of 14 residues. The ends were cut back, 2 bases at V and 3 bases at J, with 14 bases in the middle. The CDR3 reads CSARHLAENYEQYF. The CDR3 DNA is TGCAGTGCTAGACATCTGGCGGAAAACTACGAGCAGTACTTC.

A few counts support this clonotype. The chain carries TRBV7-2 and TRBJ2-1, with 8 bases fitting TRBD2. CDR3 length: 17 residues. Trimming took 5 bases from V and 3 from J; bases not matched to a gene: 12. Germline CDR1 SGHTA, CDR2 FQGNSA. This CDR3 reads CASSPMGTRGNYNEQFF. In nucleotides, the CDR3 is TGTGCCAGCAGCCCAATGGGGACTAGGGGGAACTACAATGAGCAGTTCTTC.

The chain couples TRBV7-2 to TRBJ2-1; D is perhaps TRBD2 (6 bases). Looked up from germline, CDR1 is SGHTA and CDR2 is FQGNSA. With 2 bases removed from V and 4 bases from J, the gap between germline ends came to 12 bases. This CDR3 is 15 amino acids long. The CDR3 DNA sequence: TGTGCCAGCAGCTTACTGGCTAGCGCTTACAATGAGCAGTTCTTC. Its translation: CASSLLASAYNEQFF.

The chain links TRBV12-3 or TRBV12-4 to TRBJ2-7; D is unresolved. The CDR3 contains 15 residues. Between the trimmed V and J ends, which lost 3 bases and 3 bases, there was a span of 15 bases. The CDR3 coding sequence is TGTGCCAGCAGTTTTCGGTATTTCGGGCTCTACGAGCAGTACTTC. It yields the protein CASSFRYFGLYEQYF.

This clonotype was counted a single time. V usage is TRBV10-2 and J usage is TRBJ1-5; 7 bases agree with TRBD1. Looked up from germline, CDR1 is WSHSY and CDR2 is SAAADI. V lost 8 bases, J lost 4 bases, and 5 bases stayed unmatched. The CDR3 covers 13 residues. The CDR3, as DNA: TGCGCCAGCGGCCCACAGGGGAATCAGCCCCAGCATTTT. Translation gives CASGPQGNQPQHF.

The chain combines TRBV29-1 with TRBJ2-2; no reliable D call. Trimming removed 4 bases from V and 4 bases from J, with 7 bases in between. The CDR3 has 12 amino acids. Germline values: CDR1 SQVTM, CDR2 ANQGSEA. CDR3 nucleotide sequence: TGCAGCGTTGTCCCCGGCACCGGGGAGCTGTTTTTT. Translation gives CSVVPGTGELFF.

The CDR3, as DNA: TGTGCCAGCAGCTTAGAGACTAGCGTAGACACAGATACGCAGTATTTT. This codes for CASSLETSVDTDTQYF. V is TRBV7-9 and J is TRBJ2-3, with 8 bases that match TRBD2. The V gene end was trimmed by 1 base and the J gene end by 2 bases; junction bases not matched to a gene: 5. The CDR3 is 16 residues long. Germline CDR1 is SEHNR and CDR2 is FQNEAQ (reference sequence).

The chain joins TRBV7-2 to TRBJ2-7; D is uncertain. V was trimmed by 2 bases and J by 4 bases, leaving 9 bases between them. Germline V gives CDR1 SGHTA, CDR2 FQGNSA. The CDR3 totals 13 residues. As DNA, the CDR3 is TGTGCCAGCAGCTTACCGTACGGATACGAGCAGTACTTC. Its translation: CASSLPYGYEQYF.

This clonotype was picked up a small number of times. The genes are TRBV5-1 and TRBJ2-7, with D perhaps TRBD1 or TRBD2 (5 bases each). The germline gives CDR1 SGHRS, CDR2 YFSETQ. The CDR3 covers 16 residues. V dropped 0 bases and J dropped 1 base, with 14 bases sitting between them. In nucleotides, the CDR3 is TGCGCCAGCAGCTTGGGCCAGGGACGTAAGTCCTACGAGCAGTACTTC. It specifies CASSLGQGRKSYEQYF.

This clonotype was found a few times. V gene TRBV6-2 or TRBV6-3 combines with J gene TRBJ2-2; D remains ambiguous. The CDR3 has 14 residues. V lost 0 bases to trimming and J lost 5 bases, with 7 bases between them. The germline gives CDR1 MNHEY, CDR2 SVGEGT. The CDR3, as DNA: TGTGCCAGCAGTTACTCGATAGTTACCGGGGAGCTGTTTTTT. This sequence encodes CASSYSIVTGELFF.

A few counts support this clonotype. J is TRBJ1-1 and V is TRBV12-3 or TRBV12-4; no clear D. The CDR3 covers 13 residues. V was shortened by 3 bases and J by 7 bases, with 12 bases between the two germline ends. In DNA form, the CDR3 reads TGTGCCAGCAGTTTCAATTTGGGGAATGAAGCTTTCTTT. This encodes CASSFNLGNEAFF.

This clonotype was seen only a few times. DNA for the CDR3: TGTGCCAGCAGCACCGGACCCTATGGCTACACCTTC. This codes for CASSTGPYGYTF. The rearrangement uses TRBV27 and TRBJ1-2; D gene uncertain. Germline values: CDR1 MNHEY, CDR2 SMNVEV (reference sequence). CDR3 size: 12 residues. The V end was cut by 6 bases, the J end by 4 bases, with 9 bases between.

The CDR3 region is CASSLDPAGRHEQYF. CDR3 DNA: TGTGCCAGCAGCTTAGATCCGGCCGGGCGCCACGAGCAGTACTTC. J is TRBJ2-7 and V is TRBV11-2; D is undetermined. The CDR3 runs to 15 residues. Trimming removed 0 bases at V and 5 bases at J, with 14 bases between. Germline V gene sequence: CDR1 SGHAT, CDR2 FQNNGV.

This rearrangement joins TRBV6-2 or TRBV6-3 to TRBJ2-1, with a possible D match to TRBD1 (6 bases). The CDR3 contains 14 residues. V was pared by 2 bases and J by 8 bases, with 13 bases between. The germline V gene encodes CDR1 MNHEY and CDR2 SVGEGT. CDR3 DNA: TGTGCCAGCAGTTACCAACAGGGCGTCGATGAGCAGTTCTTC. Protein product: CASSYQQGVDEQFF.

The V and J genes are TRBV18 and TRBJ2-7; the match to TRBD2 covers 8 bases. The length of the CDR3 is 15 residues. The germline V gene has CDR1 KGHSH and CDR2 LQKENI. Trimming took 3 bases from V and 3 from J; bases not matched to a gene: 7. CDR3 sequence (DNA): TGTGCCAGCTCACCTCAAGAACTAGCGGTCTACGAGCAGTACTTC. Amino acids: CASSPQELAVYEQYF. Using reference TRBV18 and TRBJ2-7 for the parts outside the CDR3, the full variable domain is NAGVMQNPRHLVRRRGQEARLRCSPMKGHSHVYWYRQLPEEGLKFMVYLQKENIIDESGMPKERFSAEFPKEGPSILRIQQVVRGDSAAYFCASSPQELAVYEQYFGPGTRLTVT.

The CDR3 loop is CSARPAGVRTGELFF. CDR3 nucleotide sequence: TGCAGTGCTAGGCCGGCCGGGGTTCGCACCGGGGAGCTGTTTTTT. The chain uses TRBV20-1 and TRBJ2-2; tentatively, D is TRBD2 (5 bases). CDR1 DFQATT and CDR2 SNEGSKA come from the germline V gene (reference sequence). V was pared by 3 bases and J by 4 bases, with 15 bases between. CDR3 length: 15 residues.

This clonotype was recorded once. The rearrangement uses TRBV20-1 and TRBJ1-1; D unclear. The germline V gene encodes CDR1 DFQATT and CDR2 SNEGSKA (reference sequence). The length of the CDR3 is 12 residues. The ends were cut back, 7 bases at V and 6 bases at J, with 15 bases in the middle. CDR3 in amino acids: CSVRESDAEAFF. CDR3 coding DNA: TGCAGTGTTAGGGAATCGGACGCTGAAGCTTTCTTT.

DNA for the CDR3: TGTGCCAGCGGTTCAGGGTACTTAGGAAGCTCCTACGAGCAGTACTTC. Translated: CASGSGYLGSSYEQYF. The chain uses TRBV7-2 and TRBJ2-7; tentatively, D is TRBD1 (5 bases). The CDR3 runs to 16 residues. Germline V gene data show CDR1 as SGHTA and CDR2 as FQGNSA. V lost 8 bases and J lost 0, with 20 bases in between. Combining the CDR3 with reference TRBV7-2 and TRBJ2-7 gives the whole variable domain GAGVSQSPSNKVTEKGKDVELRCDPISGHTALYWYRQSLGQGLEFLIYFQGNSAPDKSGLPSDRFSAERTGGSVSTLTIQRTQQEDSAVYLCASGSGYLGSSYEQYFGPGTRLTVT.

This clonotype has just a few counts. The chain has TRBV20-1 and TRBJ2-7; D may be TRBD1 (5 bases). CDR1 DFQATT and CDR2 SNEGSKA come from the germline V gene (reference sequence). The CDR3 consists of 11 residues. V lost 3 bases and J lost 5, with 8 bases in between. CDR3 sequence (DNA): TGCAGTGCTAGGGACACCCACGAGCAGTACTTC. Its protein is CSARDTHEQYF.

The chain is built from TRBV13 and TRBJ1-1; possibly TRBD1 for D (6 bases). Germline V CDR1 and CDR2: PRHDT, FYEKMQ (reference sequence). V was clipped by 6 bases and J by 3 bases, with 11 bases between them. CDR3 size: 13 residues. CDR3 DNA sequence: TGTGCCAGCAGACTTAGGGGGGACACTGAAGCTTTCTTT. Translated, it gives CASRLRGDTEAFF.

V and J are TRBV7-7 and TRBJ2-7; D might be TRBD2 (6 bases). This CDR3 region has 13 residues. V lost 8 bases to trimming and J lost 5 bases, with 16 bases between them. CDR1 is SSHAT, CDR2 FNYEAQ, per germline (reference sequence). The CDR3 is CASPGVGGDEQYF. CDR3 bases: TGTGCCAGCCCCGGCGTGGGGGGTGACGAGCAGTACTTC. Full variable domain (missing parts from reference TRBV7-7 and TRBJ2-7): GAGVSQSPRYKVTKRGQDVTLRCDPISSHATLYWYQQALGQGPEFLTYFNYEAQPDKSGLPSDRFSAERPEGSISTLTIQRTEQRDSAMYRCASPGVGGDEQYFGPGTRLTVT.

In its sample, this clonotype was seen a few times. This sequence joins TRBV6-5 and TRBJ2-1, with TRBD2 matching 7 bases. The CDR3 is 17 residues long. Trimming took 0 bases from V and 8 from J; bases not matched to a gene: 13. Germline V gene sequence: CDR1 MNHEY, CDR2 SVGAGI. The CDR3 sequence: CASSYSRPVLAGDEQFF. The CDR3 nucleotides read TGTGCCAGCAGTTACTCGAGGCCAGTACTGGCGGGGGATGAGCAGTTCTTC.

The DNA of the CDR3 is TGTGCCAGCACCGTAGCGGGGGGGAGTGGAAACATTCAGTACTTC. Protein product: CASTVAGGSGNIQYF. The rearrangement joins TRBV12-3 or TRBV12-4 to TRBJ2-4; 11 nucleotides match TRBD2. J gave up 6 bases and V 7 bases, and 8 bases lay outside the gene matches. The length of the CDR3 is 15 residues.

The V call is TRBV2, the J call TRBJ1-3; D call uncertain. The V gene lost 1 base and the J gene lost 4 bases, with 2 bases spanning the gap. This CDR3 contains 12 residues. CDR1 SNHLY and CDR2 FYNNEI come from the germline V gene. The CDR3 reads CASSEEGNTIYF. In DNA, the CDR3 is TGTGCCAGCAGTGAAGAAGGAAACACCATATATTTT.

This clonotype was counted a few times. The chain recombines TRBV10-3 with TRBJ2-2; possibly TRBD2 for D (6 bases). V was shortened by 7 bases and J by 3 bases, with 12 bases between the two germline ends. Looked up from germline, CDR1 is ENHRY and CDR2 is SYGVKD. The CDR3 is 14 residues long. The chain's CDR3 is CAINRLGHTGELFF. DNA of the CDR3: TGTGCCATCAACCGACTAGGCCACACCGGGGAGCTGTTTTTT.